This TCR beta chain was identified in a study of cytomegalovirus exposure and HLA in healthy donors. Study-wide findings and caveats: Because they were indistinguishable, some V segments, including TRBV6-2 and TRBV6-3, were excluded.

Worth noting for this clone: As yet, its antigen is unknown.

This CDR3 comprises 14 residues. Trimming removed 4 bases from V and 4 bases from J, with 9 bases in between. Germline assignment: CDR1 SGDLS and CDR2 YYNGEE. Primers included in the PCR were 60 Vbeta and 13 Jbeta primers. Produced via immunoSEQ multiplex PCR; TCRdb's table is partial and in-frame only. The sample lists fewer than 100,000 clones; approximately 80% were seen once. The TCR was taken from a woman in her sixties or seventies in good health and CMV-seronegative. The chain couples TRBV9 to TRBJ2-6, with a tentative D call TRBD1 (5 bases). Sequencing was carried out using PBMCs. Here the CDR3 reads CASSSQGGANVLTF. CDR3 nucleotide sequence: TGTGCCAGCAGCTCTCAGGGAGGGGCCAACGTCCTGACTTTC.